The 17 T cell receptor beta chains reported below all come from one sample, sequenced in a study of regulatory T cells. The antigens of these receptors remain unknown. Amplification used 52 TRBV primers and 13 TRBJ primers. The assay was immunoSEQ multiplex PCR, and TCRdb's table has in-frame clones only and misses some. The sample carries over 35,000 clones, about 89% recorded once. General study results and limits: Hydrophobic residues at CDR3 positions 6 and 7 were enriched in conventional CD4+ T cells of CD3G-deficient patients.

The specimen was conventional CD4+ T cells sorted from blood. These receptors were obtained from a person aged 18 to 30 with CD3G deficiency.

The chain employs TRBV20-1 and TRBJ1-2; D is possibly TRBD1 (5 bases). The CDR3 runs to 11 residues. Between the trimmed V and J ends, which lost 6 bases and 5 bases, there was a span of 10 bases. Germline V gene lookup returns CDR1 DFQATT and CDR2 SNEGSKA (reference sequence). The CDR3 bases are TGCAGTGCCGCGCGGGGGTATGGCTACACCTTC. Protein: CSAARGYGYTF.

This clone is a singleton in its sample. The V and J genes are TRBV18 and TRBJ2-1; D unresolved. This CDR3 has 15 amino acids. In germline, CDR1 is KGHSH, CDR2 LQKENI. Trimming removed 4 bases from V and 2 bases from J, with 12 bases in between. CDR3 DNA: TGTGCCAGCTCACGTGGGTCAGGTCCCTACAATGAGCAGTTCTTC. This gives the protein CASSRGSGPYNEQFF.

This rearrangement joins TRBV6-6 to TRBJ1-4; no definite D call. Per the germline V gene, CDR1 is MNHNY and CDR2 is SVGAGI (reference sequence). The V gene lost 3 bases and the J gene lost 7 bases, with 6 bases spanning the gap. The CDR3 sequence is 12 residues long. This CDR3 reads CASSYGVEKLFF. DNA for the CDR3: TGTGCCAGCAGTTATGGGGTTGAAAAACTGTTTTTT.

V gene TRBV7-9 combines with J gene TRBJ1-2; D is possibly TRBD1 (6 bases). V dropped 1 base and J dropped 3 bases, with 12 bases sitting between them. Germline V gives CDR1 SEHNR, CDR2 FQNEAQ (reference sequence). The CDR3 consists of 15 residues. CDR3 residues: CASSLGQGKDYGYTF. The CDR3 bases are TGTGCCAGCAGCTTAGGGCAGGGGAAGGACTATGGCTACACCTTC.

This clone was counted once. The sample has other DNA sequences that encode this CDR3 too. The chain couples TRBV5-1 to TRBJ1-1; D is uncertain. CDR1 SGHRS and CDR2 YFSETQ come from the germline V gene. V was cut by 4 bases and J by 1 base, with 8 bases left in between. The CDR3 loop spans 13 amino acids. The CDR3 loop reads CASSLLGNTEAFF. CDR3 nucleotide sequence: TGCGCCAGCAGCCTCCTCGGGAACACTGAAGCTTTCTTT. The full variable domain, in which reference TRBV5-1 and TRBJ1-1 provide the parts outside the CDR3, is KAGVTQTPRYLIKTRGQQVTLSCSPISGHRSVSWYQQTPGQGLQFLFEYFSETQRNKGNFPGRFSGRQFSNSRSEMNVSTLELGDSALYLCASSLLGNTEAFFGQGTRLTVV.

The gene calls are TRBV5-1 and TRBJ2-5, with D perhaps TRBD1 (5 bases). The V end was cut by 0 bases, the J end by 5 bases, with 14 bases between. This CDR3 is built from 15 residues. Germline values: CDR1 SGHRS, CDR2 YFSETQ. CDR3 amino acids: CASSLGQGRRETQYF. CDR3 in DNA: TGCGCCAGCAGCTTGGGGCAGGGAAGAAGGGAGACCCAGTACTTC.

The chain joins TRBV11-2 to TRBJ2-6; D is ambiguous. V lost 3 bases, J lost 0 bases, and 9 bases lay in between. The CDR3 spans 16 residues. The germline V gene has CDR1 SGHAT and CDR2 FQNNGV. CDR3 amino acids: CASSLGLSSGANVLTF. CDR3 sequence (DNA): TGTGCCAGCAGCTTGGGTCTGAGCTCTGGGGCCAACGTCCTGACTTTC.

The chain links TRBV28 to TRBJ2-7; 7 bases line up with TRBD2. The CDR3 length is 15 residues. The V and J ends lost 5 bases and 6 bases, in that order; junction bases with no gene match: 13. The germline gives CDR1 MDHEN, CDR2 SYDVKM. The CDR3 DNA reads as TGTGCCAGCAGTCACCAAGGACTAGGTAAACCCGAGCAGTACTTC. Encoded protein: CASSHQGLGKPEQYF.

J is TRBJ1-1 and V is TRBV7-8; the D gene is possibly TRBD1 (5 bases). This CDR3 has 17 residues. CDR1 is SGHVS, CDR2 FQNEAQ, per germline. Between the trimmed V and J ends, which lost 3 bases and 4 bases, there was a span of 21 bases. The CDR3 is CASSLRTGNVRGTEAFF. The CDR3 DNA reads TGTGCCAGCAGCTTGAGGACCGGGAACGTAAGGGGCACTGAAGCTTTCTTT.

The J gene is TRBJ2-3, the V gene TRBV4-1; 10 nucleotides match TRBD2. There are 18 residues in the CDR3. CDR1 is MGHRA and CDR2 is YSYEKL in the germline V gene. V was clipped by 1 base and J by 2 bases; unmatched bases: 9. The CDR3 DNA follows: TGCGCCAGCAGCCAAGTAGGCCCGACTAGCGGGTACACAGATACGCAGTATTTT. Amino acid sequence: CASSQVGPTSGYTDTQYF.

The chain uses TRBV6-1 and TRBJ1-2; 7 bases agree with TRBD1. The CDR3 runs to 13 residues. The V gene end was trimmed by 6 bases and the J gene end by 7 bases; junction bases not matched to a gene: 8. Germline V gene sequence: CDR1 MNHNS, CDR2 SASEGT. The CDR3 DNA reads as TGTGCCAGCAGAGAGACAGGGATCGGTGGCTACACCTTC. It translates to CASRETGIGGYTF.

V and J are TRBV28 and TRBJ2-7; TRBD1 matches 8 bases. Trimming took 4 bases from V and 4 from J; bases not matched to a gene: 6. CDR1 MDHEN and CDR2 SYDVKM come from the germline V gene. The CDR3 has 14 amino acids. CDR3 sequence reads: CASSWTGTEYEQYF. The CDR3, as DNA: TGTGCCAGCAGTTGGACAGGGACGGAATACGAGCAGTACTTC.

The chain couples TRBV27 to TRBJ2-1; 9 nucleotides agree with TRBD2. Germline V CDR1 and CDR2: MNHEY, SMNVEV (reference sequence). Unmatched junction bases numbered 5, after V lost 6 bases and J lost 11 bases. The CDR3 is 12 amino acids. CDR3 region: CASSSSGKKQFF. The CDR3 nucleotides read TGTGCCAGCAGCTCTAGCGGGAAAAAGCAGTTCTTC.

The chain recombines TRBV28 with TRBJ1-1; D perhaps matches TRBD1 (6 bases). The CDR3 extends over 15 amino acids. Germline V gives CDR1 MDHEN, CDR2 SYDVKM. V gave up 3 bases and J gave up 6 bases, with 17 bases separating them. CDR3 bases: TGTGCCAGCAGTTTCGTAGGGGGTCTGAAGCCTGAAGCTTTCTTT. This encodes CASSFVGGLKPEAFF.

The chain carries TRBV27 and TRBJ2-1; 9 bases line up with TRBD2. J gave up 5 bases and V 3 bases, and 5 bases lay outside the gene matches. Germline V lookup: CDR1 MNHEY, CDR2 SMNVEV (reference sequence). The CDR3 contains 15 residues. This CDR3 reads CASSFGGRGNNEQFF. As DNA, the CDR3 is TGTGCCAGCAGTTTCGGCGGGAGGGGTAACAATGAGCAGTTCTTC.

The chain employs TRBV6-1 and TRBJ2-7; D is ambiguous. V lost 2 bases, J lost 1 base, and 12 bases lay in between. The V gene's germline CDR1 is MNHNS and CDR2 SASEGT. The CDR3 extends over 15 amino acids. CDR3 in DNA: TGTGCCAGCAGTGAAACCCGGGTTGGGTCCTACGAGCAGTACTTC. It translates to CASSETRVGSYEQYF.

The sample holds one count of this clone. This CDR3 is CASSSGRQGATNEKLFF. DNA for the CDR3: TGTGCCAGCAGTTCTGGGAGACAGGGGGCAACTAATGAAAAACTGTTTTTT. This rearrangement joins TRBV28 to TRBJ1-4, with 9 bases that match TRBD1. Germline lookup yields CDR1 MDHEN and CDR2 SYDVKM. V shed 4 bases and J 0 bases; nucleotides not matched to a gene: 6. This CDR3 region has 17 residues.